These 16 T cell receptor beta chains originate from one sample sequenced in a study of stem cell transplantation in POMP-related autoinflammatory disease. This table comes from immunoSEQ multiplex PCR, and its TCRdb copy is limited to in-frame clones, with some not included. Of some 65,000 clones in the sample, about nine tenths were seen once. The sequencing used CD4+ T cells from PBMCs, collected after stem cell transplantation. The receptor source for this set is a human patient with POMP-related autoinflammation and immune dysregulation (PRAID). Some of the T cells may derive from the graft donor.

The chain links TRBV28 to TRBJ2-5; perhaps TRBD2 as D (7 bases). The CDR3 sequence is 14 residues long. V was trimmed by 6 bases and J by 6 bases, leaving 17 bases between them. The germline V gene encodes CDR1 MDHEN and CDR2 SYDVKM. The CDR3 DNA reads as TGTGCCAGCAGGACGTCTGGGGGGGCAAAGACCCAGTACTTC. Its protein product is CASRTSGGAKTQYF.

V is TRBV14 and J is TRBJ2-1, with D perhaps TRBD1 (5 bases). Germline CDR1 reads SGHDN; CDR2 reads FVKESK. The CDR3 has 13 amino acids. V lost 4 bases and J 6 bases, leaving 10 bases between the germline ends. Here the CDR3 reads CASSRQGSNEQFF. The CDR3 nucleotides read TGTGCCAGCAGCCGCCAGGGATCCAATGAGCAGTTCTTC.

The CDR3 coding sequence is TGTGCCAGCAGTTTATGGGCAGGGGGCATTTACGAGCAGTACTTC. It yields the protein CASSLWAGGIYEQYF. The V and J genes are TRBV28 and TRBJ2-7, with TRBD1 matching 8 bases. The length of the CDR3 is 15 residues. From germline, CDR1 is MDHEN and CDR2 SYDVKM. With V trimmed by 0 bases and J by 4 bases, 5 bases remained unmatched.

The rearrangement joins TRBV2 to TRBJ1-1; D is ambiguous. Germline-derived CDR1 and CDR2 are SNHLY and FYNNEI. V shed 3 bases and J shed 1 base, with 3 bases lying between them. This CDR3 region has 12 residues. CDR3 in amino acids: CASSDQNTEAFF. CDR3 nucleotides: TGTGCCAGCAGTGACCAGAACACTGAAGCTTTCTTT.

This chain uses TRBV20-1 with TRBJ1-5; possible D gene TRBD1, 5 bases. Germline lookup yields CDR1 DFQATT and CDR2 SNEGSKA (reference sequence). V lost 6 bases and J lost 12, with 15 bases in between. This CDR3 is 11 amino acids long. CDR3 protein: CSATPLGDQHF. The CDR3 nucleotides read TGCAGTGCCACGCCCCTAGGGGACCAGCATTTT.

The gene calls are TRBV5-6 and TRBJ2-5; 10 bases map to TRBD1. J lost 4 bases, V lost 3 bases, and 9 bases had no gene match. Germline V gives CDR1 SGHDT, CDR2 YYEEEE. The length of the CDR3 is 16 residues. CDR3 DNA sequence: TGTGCCAGCAGCTGGACGGGACAGGGGACCCGAGAGACCCAGTACTTC. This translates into CASSWTGQGTRETQYF. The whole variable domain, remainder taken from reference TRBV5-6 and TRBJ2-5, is DAGVTQSPTHLIKTRGQQVTLRCSPKSGHDTVSWYQQALGQGPQFIFQYYEEEERQRGNFPDRFSGHQFPNYSSELNVNALLLGDSALYLCASSWTGQGTRETQYFGPGTRLLVL.

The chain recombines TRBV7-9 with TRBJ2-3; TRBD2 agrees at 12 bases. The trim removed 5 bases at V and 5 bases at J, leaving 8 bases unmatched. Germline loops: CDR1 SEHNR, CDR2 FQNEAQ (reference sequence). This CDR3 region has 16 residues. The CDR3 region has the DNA TGTGCCAGCAGCGAGGCTAGCGGGGGGGCGGTAGATACGCAGTATTTT. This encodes CASSEASGGAVDTQYF. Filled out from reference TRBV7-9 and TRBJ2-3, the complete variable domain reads DTGVSQNPRHKITKRGQNVTFRCDPISEHNRLYWYRQTLGQGPEFLTYFQNEAQLEKSRLLSDRFSAERPKGSFSTLEIQRTEQGDSAMYLCASSEASGGAVDTQYFGPGTRLTVL.

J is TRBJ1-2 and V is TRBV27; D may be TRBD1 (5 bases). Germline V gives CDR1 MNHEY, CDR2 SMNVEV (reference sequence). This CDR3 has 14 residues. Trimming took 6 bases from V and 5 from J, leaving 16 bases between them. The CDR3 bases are TGTGCCAGCAGCCCGTTGTGGGAGGGGTATGGCTACACCTTC. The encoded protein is CASSPLWEGYGYTF.

The CDR3 is CASSQDGSTEAFF. The CDR3 nucleotides are TGTGCCAGCAGCCAAGACGGGAGTACTGAAGCTTTCTTT. This chain joins TRBV4-2 and TRBJ1-1, with unresolved D. Per germline, CDR1 LGHNA and CDR2 YNFKEQ. The ends were cut back, 0 bases at V and 5 bases at J, with 7 bases in the middle. This CDR3 has 13 residues.

In DNA form, the CDR3 reads TGTGCCAGCAGCTTATCACAGGATTCCTATGGCTACACCTTC. This codes for CASSLSQDSYGYTF. This chain joins TRBV5-6 and TRBJ1-2; possible D gene TRBD1, 5 bases. Germline-derived CDR1 and CDR2 are SGHDT and YYEEEE. Trimming left V 2 bases short and J 4 bases short, with 12 bases between. CDR3 size: 14 residues.

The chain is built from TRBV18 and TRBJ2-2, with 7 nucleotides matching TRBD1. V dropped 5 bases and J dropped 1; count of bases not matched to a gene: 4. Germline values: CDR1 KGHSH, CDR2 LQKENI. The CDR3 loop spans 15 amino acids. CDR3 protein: CASSVRQGNTGELFF. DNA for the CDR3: TGTGCCAGCTCAGTTCGACAGGGGAACACCGGGGAGCTGTTTTTT.

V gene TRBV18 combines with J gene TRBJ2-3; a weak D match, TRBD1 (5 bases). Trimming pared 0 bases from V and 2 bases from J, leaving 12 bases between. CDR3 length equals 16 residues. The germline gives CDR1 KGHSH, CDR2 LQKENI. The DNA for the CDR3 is TGTGCCAGCTCACCACCGGTAGGACAAGACACAGATACGCAGTATTTT. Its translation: CASSPPVGQDTDTQYF.

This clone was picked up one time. CDR3 sequence reads: CASSLPDRDRGFFGTNEKLFF. CDR3 sequence (DNA): TGTGCCAGCAGCCTCCCTGACCGGGACAGGGGGTTCTTTGGGACTAATGAAAAACTGTTTTTT. The chain couples TRBV28 to TRBJ1-4, with 11 bases that match TRBD1. With V trimmed by 6 bases and J by 2 bases, 20 bases remained unmatched. CDR3 length: 21 residues. The germline CDR1 and CDR2 sequences are MDHEN and SYDVKM.

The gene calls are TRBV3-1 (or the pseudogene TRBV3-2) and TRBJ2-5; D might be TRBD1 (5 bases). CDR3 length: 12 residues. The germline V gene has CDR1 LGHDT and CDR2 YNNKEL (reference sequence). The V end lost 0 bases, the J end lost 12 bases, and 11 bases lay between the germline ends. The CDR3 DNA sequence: TGTGCCAGCAGCCAAGACTTAAGGGGCGAGTACTTC. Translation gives CASSQDLRGEYF.

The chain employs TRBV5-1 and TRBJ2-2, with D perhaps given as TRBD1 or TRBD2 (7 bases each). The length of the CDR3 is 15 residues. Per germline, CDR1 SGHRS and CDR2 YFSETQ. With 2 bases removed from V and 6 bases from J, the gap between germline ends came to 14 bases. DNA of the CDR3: TGCGCCAGCAGCTTCCGACAGGGAGGGCCCGGGGAGCTGTTTTTT. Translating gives CASSFRQGGPGELFF.

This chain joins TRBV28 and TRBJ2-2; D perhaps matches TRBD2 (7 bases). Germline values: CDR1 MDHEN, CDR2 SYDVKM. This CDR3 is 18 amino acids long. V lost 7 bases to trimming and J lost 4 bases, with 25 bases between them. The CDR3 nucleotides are TGTGCCAGCACCTCAGGGGTGGGGAGCGGGATACTCACCGGGGAGCTGTTTTTT. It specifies CASTSGVGSGILTGELFF.